This T cell receptor beta chain was sequenced in a study of T cells in Graves' hyperthyroidism and ophthalmopathy. The wider study: Peripheral blood sampling occurred at initial diagnosis, before any treatment. Study outcomes and limitations: Also found in blood were most expanded thyroid clonotypes above 0.001.

Germline CDR1 reads LGHDT; CDR2 reads YNNKEL (reference sequence). This CDR3 contains 17 residues. The V gene end was trimmed by 0 bases and the J gene end by 2 bases; junction bases not matched to a gene: 5. Comment on this clonotype: Its target is unknown.

TCR beta CDR3 region amplification was performed from RNA transcripts. The HTBI primer set drove a first-round RT-PCR of the TCR CDR3. Each CDR3 protein is one row after TCRdb ran MiXCR on the multiplex PCR reads. The sample lists hundreds of thousands of distinct CDR3 sequences, 14% seen once, with roughly 10% in the top ten. Pregnant or lactating patients were excluded, as were those with uncontrolled infection or other autoimmune disease. The diagnoses drew upon clinical symptoms, serum thyroxine and TRAb, thyroid ultrasound and orbital computed tomography. The chain couples TRBV3-1 to TRBJ2-5, with TRBD2 matching 11 bases. The source is a woman aged 18-30 years with Graves' hyperthyroidism. Sequencing was carried out using blood. CDR3 protein: CASSQDPGLAVQETQYF. CDR3 sequence (DNA): TGTGCCAGCAGCCAAGATCCGGGACTAGCGGTTCAAGAGACCCAGTACTTC.